These 2 T cell receptor beta chains were sequenced from one sample in a study of neurological immune-mediated disorders. TCRdb re-called the 5' RACE reads through MiXCR, storing one row per CDR3 protein. This table has 70,000 or so distinct CDR3 sequences, roughly 5.5% appearing once. Sequenced sample: PBMCs. All receptors come from a woman aged 25 to 39 with multiple sclerosis.

This clonotype showed up just a few times. This chain links TRBV7-9 with TRBJ1-1; 7 bases are shared with TRBD1. Trimming removed 4 bases from V and 0 bases from J; junction bases left unmatched: 5. This CDR3 comprises 15 residues. Per germline, CDR1 SEHNR and CDR2 FQNEAQ (reference sequence). CDR3 loop: CASSSGQVLNTEAFF. Written as DNA, the CDR3 is TGTGCCAGCAGCTCCGGACAGGTACTGAACACTGAAGCTTTCTTT.

Many counts were recorded for this clonotype. The chain carries TRBV6-5 and TRBJ1-2; unclear D gene. The germline V gene has CDR1 MNHEY and CDR2 SVGAGI. CDR3 length equals 13 residues. Trimming stripped 5 bases from V and 2 bases from J, with 9 bases between. CDR3 region: CASSAGGNYGYTF. For the CDR3, the DNA is TGTGCCAGCAGTGCAGGTGGAAACTATGGCTACACCTTC.